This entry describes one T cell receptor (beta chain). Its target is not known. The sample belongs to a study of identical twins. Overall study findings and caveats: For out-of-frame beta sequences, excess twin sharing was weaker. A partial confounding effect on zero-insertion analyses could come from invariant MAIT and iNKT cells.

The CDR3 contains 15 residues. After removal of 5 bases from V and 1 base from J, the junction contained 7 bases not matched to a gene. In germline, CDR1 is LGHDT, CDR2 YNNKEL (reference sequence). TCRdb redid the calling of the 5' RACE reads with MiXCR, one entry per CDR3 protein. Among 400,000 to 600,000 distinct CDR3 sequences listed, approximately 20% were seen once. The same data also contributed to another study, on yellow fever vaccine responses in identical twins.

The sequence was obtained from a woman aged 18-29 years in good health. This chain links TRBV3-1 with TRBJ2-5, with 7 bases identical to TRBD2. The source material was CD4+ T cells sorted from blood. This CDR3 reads CASSSSGTTQETQYF. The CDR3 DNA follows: TGTGCCAGCAGCTCATCCGGGACTACCCAAGAGACCCAGTACTTC.